This T cell receptor (beta chain) was profiled in a study of T-cell memory formation after mild COVID-19. TCRdb reanalysed the 5' RACE reads using MiXCR and keeps one entry per CDR3 protein. Of hundreds of thousands of distinct CDR3 sequences listed, approximately 29% were seen once; the top ten hold less than 15%. Germline CDR1 is MGHRA and CDR2 is YSYEKL. The CDR3 has 17 amino acids. V shed 3 bases and J 5 bases; nucleotides not matched to a gene: 8. The receptor was derived from an adult woman who had mild COVID-19 (a few samples of this study predate the infection). Cell type and time point are not known. The sample was PBMCs or a T cell subset sorted from them (not recorded which). The genes are TRBV4-1 and TRBJ2-3, with 13 bases aligning to TRBD2. CDR3 in amino acids: CASSHETSGGAIDTQYF. The CDR3 DNA sequence: TGCGCCAGCAGCCACGAAACTAGCGGGGGGGCCATAGATACGCAGTATTTT.